This T cell receptor (beta chain) was sequenced in a study of PD-1 blockade in mismatch repair-deficient tumors. Study background: Patients had approximately 12 mismatch repair-deficient cancer types, all previously treated and progressing. Study results and caveats: Rapid post-treatment expansion, then contraction, generally preceding radiologic response, marked tumor-resident clones.

As for this clone: As yet, its antigen is unknown.

CDR3 length: 18 amino acids. The V end was cut by 0 bases, the J end by 5 bases, with 19 bases between. Germline V CDR1 and CDR2: MNHEY, SMNVEV (reference sequence). Measured with immunoSEQ multiplex PCR; TCRdb has only the in-frame clones, and not every one. The sample comprises some 130,000 clones, roughly 86% of which are singletons, and approximately 10% rests with the top ten. Every patient had mismatch repair deficiency by PCR or immunohistochemistry. TCRs were sequenced from a few patients responding to pembrolizumab. This sequence was found in an adult with mismatch repair-deficient cancer. The rearrangement links TRBV27 to TRBJ2-2; a weak D match, TRBD2 (6 bases). The material was peripheral blood, obtained roughly 67 weeks after starting pembrolizumab. The DNA for the CDR3 is TGTGCCAGCAGTTTATCCCCCGTGGCAGGCGGGATGACCGGGGAGCTGTTTTTT. Its protein product is CASSLSPVAGGMTGELFF.